This TCR beta chain stems from a study of spatial heterogeneity in lung cancer (dated by TCRdb to the late 2010s). As for the study more broadly: Beta-chain transcripts were consistently detected in greater numbers than alpha-chain transcripts, which likely reflected higher beta-chain transcript abundance. Nonsynonymous mutation counts, determined by whole-exome sequencing of tumor tissue, were related to TCR repertoire features. In the raw uncorrected reads, each unique combination of TCR and UMI appeared on average more than ten times. TCR alpha and beta repertoires were quantitatively compared across multiple tumor regions, matched nontumor lung and blood in non-small cell lung cancer. Both alpha and beta chains were TCR-sequenced in samples taken at surgery, namely 220 tumor regions, around 70 matched nontumor lung samples and 56 PBMC samples. TCR transcript counts in tumor regions correlated strongly with a T cell transcriptional module score from matched bulk RNA-seq.

The time point label for this specimen denotes: sample taken at primary tumor resection. Donors were some 70 patients with early-stage, untreated non-small cell lung cancer from the lung TRACERx cohort. Whole RNA extracted from tumor and nontumor lung tissue, or from cryopreserved PBMC samples, was used for TCR sequencing without cell sorting. A patient was chosen for TCR sequencing only when enough RNA was available from at least two tumor regions. Before selection, tumor and adjacent nontumor lung specimens were reviewed by a lung pathologist. Turning to this clonotype: This clone's antigen is unknown. No clone much larger than this one lies a single base away; base qualities are absent.

V is shortened by 4 bases, J by 1 base, and the region joining them spans 11 bases. Its CDR3 holds 16 amino acids, cysteine through phenylalanine. Here the CDR3 DNA is all that survives: 48 bases in frame from base 1. Library preparation employed 5' RACE. Sequenced on a NextSeq 500. To allow correction of PCR and sequencing errors, the TCR library protocol tagged every TCR cDNA molecule with a unique molecular identifier. The original pipeline was this. Decombinator tools were used for TCR identification, UMI-based error correction and CDR3 extraction. TCRs above a frequency of 2 per 1,000, corresponding to the top 1% of the tumor frequency distribution, were defined as expanded. Expanded tumor TCRs statistically deemed absent (corrected P<0.05) from at least one tumor region were classed as regional, and all other expanded tumor TCRs were classed as ubiquitous. Rényi diversity was computed with the R vegan package after subsampling each repertoire 100 times to 5,000 TCRs. CDR3 similarity networks were built from amino acid triplet string-kernel similarity, connecting CDR3s with pairwise similarity above 0.82. TCRdb itself trimmed the public reads at Q25 with fastp, ran MiXCR and retained productive beta chains. One record per CDR3 amino acid sequence lists the most common genes and DNA. None of the V and J calls come from the authors' own analysis; TCRdb made them. For this sample the table gives a few thousand distinct CDR3 sequences, of which approximately 2.4% were detected only once. Together, the top ten hold about 9.8% of the sample.

General findings and caveats noted by the study authors: TCR-seq coverage of tumor T cells was estimated at only roughly 6.6% for alpha chains and approximately 13% for beta chains. The number of expanded intratumoral alpha and beta TCRs correlated with the tumor nonsynonymous mutation count. Additional single-cell paired TCR alpha and beta sequencing was considered necessary to confirm, at a functional level, the hypothesis that regional TCRs recognize regional mutations. The count of ubiquitous expanded TCRs correlated with the count of ubiquitous nonsynonymous mutations, and the count of regional expanded TCRs correlated with the count of regional nonsynonymous mutations.

The chain is encoded by TRBV23-1 joined to TRBJ2-6; TRBD1 is perhaps the D gene, given 6 matching bases. TRBV23-1 belongs to the ORF category, with a function that is uncertain. The receptor's source is a male donor with early-stage non-small cell lung cancer. Sequences were derived from lung tumor tissue, sampled at surgery. The sequenced DNA is TGCGCCAGCAGTCCCCTCAGGGGATCTGGGGCCAACGTCCTGACTTTC. Protein translation: CASSPLRGSGANVLTF.